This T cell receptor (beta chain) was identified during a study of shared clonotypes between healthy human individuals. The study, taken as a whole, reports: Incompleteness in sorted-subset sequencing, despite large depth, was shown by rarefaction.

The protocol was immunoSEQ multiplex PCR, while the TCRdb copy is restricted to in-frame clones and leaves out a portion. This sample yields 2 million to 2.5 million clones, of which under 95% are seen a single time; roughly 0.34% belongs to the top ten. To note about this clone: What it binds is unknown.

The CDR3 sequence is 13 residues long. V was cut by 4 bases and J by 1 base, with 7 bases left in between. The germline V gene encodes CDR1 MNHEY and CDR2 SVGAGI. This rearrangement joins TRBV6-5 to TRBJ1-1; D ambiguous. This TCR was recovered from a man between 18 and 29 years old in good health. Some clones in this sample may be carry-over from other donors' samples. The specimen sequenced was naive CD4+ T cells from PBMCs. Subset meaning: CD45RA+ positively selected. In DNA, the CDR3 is TGTGCCAGCAGTTCTCTGGAGAACACTGAAGCTTTCTTT. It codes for CASSSLENTEAFF.